The clone carrying this T cell receptor beta chain turned up a few times. Its antigen is unidentified. TCRdb re-derived calls from the RT-PCR reads in MiXCR, one entry per CDR3 protein. This table holds 650,000 to 800,000 distinct CDR3 sequences, around 20% found once. This sample is drawn from a study of response to subunit inactivated influenza vaccine. Overall study findings and caveats: With each seasonal influenza vaccination, the authors suggested, few new T cells are recruited.

Germline V gene lookup returns CDR1 SGHNT and CDR2 YYREEE (reference sequence). This CDR3 contains 15 residues. The J segment lost 5 bases and the V segment lost 1 base, leaving 8 bases of the junction unmatched. The receptor comes from a man between 45 and 60 years old who received an inactivated influenza vaccine. This specimen was PBMCs from blood, taken 4 to 6 days after vaccination. The gene calls are TRBV5-4 and TRBJ2-7, with 8 bases that match TRBD1. The chain's CDR3 is CASSLITGGVDEQYF. CDR3 sequence (DNA): TGTGCCAGCAGCTTGATAACAGGGGGTGTCGACGAGCAGTACTTC.